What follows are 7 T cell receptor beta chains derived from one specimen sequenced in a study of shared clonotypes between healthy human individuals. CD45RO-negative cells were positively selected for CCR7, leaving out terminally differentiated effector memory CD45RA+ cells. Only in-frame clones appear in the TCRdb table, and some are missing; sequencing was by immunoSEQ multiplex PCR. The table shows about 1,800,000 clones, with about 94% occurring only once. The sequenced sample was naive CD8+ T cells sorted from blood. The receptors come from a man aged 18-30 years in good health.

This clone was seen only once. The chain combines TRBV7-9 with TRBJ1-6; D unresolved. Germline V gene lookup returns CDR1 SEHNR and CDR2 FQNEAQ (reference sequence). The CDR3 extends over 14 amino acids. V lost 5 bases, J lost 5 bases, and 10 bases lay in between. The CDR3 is CASSPRTDNSPLHF. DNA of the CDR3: TGTGCCAGCAGCCCTCGGACTGATAATTCACCCCTCCACTTT.

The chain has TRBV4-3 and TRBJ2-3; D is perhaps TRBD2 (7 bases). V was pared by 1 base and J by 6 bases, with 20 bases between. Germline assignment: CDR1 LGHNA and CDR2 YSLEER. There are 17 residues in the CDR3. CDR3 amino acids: CASSQGSLRGAGDTQYF. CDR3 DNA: TGCGCCAGCAGCCAAGGTTCGCTCCGGGGGGCAGGGGATACGCAGTATTTT.

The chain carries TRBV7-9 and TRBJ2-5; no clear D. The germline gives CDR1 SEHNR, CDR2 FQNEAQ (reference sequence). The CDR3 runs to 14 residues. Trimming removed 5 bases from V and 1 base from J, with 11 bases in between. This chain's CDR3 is CASSPLSSQETQYF. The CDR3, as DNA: TGTGCCAGCAGCCCACTTAGCAGCCAAGAGACCCAGTACTTC.

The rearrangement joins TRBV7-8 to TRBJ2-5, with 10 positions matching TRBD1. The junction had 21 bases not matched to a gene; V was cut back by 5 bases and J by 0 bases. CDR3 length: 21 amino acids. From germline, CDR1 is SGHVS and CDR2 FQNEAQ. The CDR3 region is CASSLVPDRGHPVGDQETQYF. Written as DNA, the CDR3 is TGTGCCAGCAGCCTGGTTCCTGACAGGGGGCATCCCGTTGGGGACCAAGAGACCCAGTACTTC.

Here the CDR3 reads CASSLDGTRNEQFF. The CDR3 DNA sequence: TGTGCCAGCAGCTTAGACGGGACTCGAAATGAGCAGTTCTTC. V gene TRBV7-9 combines with J gene TRBJ2-1; a possible D gene is TRBD2 (6 bases). V was pared by 1 base and J by 7 bases, with 11 bases between. The CDR3 contains 14 residues. Germline V lookup: CDR1 SEHNR, CDR2 FQNEAQ (reference sequence).

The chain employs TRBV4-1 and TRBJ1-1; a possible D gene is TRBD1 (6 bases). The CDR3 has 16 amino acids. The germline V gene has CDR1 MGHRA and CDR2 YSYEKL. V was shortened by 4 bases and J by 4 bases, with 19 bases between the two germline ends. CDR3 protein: CASSPGNRDASTEAFF. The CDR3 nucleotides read TGCGCCAGCAGCCCAGGAAACAGGGATGCCAGCACTGAAGCTTTCTTT.

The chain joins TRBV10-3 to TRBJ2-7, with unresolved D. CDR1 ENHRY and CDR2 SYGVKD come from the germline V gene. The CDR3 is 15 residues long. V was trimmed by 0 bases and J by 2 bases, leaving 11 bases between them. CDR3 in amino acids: CAISESRNPAYEQYF. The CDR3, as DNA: TGTGCCATCAGTGAGTCCCGGAACCCAGCCTACGAGCAGTACTTC.